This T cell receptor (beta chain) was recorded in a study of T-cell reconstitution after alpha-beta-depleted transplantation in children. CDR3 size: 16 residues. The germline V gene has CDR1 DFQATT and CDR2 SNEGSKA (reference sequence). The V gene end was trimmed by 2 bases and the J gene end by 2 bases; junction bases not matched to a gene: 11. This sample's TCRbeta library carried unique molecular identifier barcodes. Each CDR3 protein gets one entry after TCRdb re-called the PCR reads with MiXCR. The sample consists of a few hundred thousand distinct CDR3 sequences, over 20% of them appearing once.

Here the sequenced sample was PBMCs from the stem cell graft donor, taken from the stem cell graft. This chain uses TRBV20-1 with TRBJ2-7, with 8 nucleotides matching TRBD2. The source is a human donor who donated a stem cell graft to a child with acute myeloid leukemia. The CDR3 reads CSARLPGLATTYEQYF. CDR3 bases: TGCAGTGCTAGATTACCCGGACTAGCTACAACCTACGAGCAGTACTTC.